The 27 T cell receptor beta chains in this list originate from one sample, sequenced in a study of blood T cell repertoires in COVID-19. The data were produced by immunoSEQ multiplex PCR, yet TCRdb's version contains in-frame clones alone and is incomplete. This repertoire shows 90,000 to 150,000 clones, roughly four fifths found once; its top ten account for roughly 12%. Material for sequencing was peripheral blood. These receptors originate from a human donor in a cohort sampled during active COVID-19.

This clone was seen a few times. The chain has TRBV10-3 and TRBJ2-3; 11 bases line up with TRBD2. Germline-derived CDR1 and CDR2 are ENHRY and SYGVKD. There are 16 residues in the CDR3. V lost 6 bases, J lost 4 bases, and 9 bases stayed unmatched. In DNA form, the CDR3 reads TGTGCCATCAGAGCTAGCGGGGGGCAGGTGGCAGATACGCAGTATTTT. Its protein product is CAIRASGGQVADTQYF.

The genes are TRBV11-3 and TRBJ2-3; 7 positions agree with TRBD1. The V gene's germline CDR1 is SGHNT and CDR2 YENEEA. The J segment lost 0 bases and the V segment lost 4 bases, leaving 1 base of the junction unmatched. The CDR3 length is 14 residues. In DNA, the CDR3 is TGTGCCAGCAGCTCGGGACAGAGCACAGATACGCAGTATTTT. It is translated as CASSSGQSTDTQYF.

This clone was detected a few times. The CDR3: CASSVQEYTEAFF. The CDR3, as DNA: TGTGCCAGCAGCGTACAGGAATACACTGAAGCTTTCTTT. The J gene is TRBJ1-1, the V gene TRBV5-6; tentatively, D is TRBD1 (5 bases). V gave up 4 bases and J gave up 3 bases, with 10 bases separating them. The CDR3 is 13 residues long. Germline assignment: CDR1 SGHDT and CDR2 YYEEEE.

The count of this clone is one. This chain joins TRBV18 and TRBJ2-1; perhaps TRBD1 as D (5 bases). This CDR3 is 14 amino acids long. The germline V gene has CDR1 KGHSH and CDR2 LQKENI. V gave up 3 bases and J gave up 4 bases, with 10 bases separating them. CDR3 region: CASSPQGAYNEQFF. The CDR3 DNA reads TGTGCCAGCTCACCGCAAGGGGCATACAATGAGCAGTTCTTC. Full variable domain (rest looked up from reference TRBV18 and TRBJ2-1): NAGVMQNPRHLVRRRGQEARLRCSPMKGHSHVYWYRQLPEEGLKFMVYLQKENIIDESGMPKERFSAEFPKEGPSILRIQQVVRGDSAAYFCASSPQGAYNEQFFGPGTRLTVL.

CDR3 bases: TGCGCCAGCAGCTTGGCCGGGTTACACTATGGCTACACCTTC. It codes for CASSLAGLHYGYTF. V and J are TRBV5-1 and TRBJ1-2, with D hard to call. V lost 0 bases and J 3 bases, leaving 9 bases between the germline ends. The CDR3 covers 14 residues. CDR1 and CDR2 (germline): SGHRS, YFSETQ.

This clone was observed a handful of times. The chain carries TRBV3-1 (or the pseudogene TRBV3-2) and TRBJ1-5; TRBD1 matches 7 bases. The CDR3 loop spans 18 amino acids. The germline gives CDR1 LGHDT, CDR2 YNNKEL (reference sequence). The trim removed 0 bases at V and 6 bases at J, leaving 14 bases unmatched. The CDR3 DNA follows: TGTGCCAGCAGCCAAGAGGAGGACAGGCTGTCGAGGACTCAGCCCCAGCATTTT. Translating gives CASSQEEDRLSRTQPQHF.

This clone was seen just once. The DNA of the CDR3 is TGTGCCAGCAGCCTTACGACCGGGGTAGGAAACACCATATATTTT. Protein product: CASSLTTGVGNTIYF. The chain carries TRBV11-2 and TRBJ1-3, with D hard to call. This CDR3 is built from 15 residues. With 5 bases removed from V and 4 bases from J, the gap between germline ends came to 15 bases. The germline V gene has CDR1 SGHAT and CDR2 FQNNGV.

The V gene is TRBV21-1, the J gene TRBJ2-7; the table's D call, TRBD1, has no DNA check behind it. TRBV21-1 is annotated as a pseudogene. This CDR3 has 15 amino acids. The CDR3 DNA reads TGTGCCAGCAGCGGTCGAATTGCCCCAGCCTACGAGCAGTACTTC. Protein sequence: CASSGRIAPAYEQYF.

The chain combines TRBV7-9 with TRBJ2-2; 9 positions match TRBD2. The CDR3 totals 17 residues. Germline values: CDR1 SEHNR, CDR2 FQNEAQ (reference sequence). With V trimmed by 3 bases and J by 0 bases, 5 bases remained unmatched. The CDR3 DNA reads as TGTGCCAGCAGCTTCCCCAGCGGGGGGTCGAACACCGGGGAGCTGTTTTTT. Its protein product is CASSFPSGGSNTGELFF.

This chain connects TRBV7-9 to TRBJ1-3, with a possible D match to TRBD1 (6 bases). CDR1 and CDR2 from the germline V gene are SEHNR and FQNEAQ (reference sequence). V lost 3 bases, J lost 0 bases, and 12 bases lay in between. This CDR3 contains 16 residues. CDR3 region: CASSFGTQISGNTIYF. The CDR3 region has the DNA TGTGCCAGCAGCTTCGGGACACAGATCTCTGGAAACACCATATATTTT. Full variable domain (rest looked up from reference TRBV7-9 and TRBJ1-3): DTGVSQNPRHKITKRGQNVTFRCDPISEHNRLYWYRQTLGQGPEFLTYFQNEAQLEKSRLLSDRFSAERPKGSFSTLEIQRTEQGDSAMYLCASSFGTQISGNTIYFGEGSWLTVV.

The J gene is TRBJ1-1, the V gene TRBV7-2, with no clear D. V gave up 1 base and J gave up 4 bases, with 13 bases separating them. The CDR3 sequence is 15 residues long. Germline CDR1 reads SGHTA; CDR2 reads FQGNSA. The CDR3 nucleotides are TGTGCCAGCAGCTTAGGTGGTGCGTGGAGCACTGAAGCTTTCTTT. This encodes CASSLGGAWSTEAFF.

This rearrangement joins TRBV19 to TRBJ1-5; TRBD1 agrees at 8 bases. Looked up from germline, CDR1 is LNHDA and CDR2 is SQIVND (reference sequence). This CDR3 comprises 15 residues. Trimming took 3 bases from V and 3 from J; bases not matched to a gene: 4. In DNA, the CDR3 is TGTGCCAGTAGTATCGGGACAGGACTCAATCAGCCCCAGCATTTT. This encodes CASSIGTGLNQPQHF.

The V call is TRBV2, the J call TRBJ1-6; 9 bases are shared with TRBD1. The V gene end was trimmed by 8 bases and the J gene end by 14 bases; junction bases not matched to a gene: 13. The CDR3 is 14 residues long. Germline V CDR1 and CDR2: SNHLY, FYNNEI. The chain's CDR3 is CASGRDREFQALHF. The DNA for the CDR3 is TGTGCCAGCGGCCGGGACAGGGAATTTCAAGCCCTCCACTTT.

The genes are TRBV5-4 and TRBJ1-1; D is unclear. The germline CDR1 and CDR2 sequences are SGHNT and YYREEE (reference sequence). Trimming pared 1 base from V and 6 bases from J, leaving 10 bases between. This CDR3 region has 13 residues. This chain's CDR3 is CASSLTPEAEAFF. The CDR3 DNA follows: TGTGCCAGCAGCTTGACCCCTGAGGCTGAAGCTTTCTTT.

The J gene is TRBJ1-1, the V gene TRBV2, with 9 bases identical to TRBD1. Unmatched junction bases numbered 8, after V lost 6 bases and J lost 3 bases. Germline values: CDR1 SNHLY, CDR2 FYNNEI. CDR3 length equals 15 residues. CDR3 sequence reads: CASRDRGRSHTEAFF. The CDR3 coding sequence is TGTGCCAGCAGGGACAGGGGAAGGTCGCACACTGAAGCTTTCTTT.

The chain has TRBV7-9 and TRBJ2-1, with 15 bases aligning to TRBD2. CDR1 is SEHNR, CDR2 FQNEAQ, per germline (reference sequence). This CDR3 is built from 18 residues. V shed 6 bases, J shed 4 bases, and the junction held 10 bases outside the gene matches. As DNA, the CDR3 is TGTGCCAGCAGGAATCTCGGACTAGCGGGGGGGTCATACAATGAGCAGTTCTTC. Translation gives CASRNLGLAGGSYNEQFF. Looking up the rest from reference TRBV7-9 and TRBJ2-1 gives the full variable domain: DTGVSQNPRHKITKRGQNVTFRCDPISEHNRLYWYRQTLGQGPEFLTYFQNEAQLEKSRLLSDRFSAERPKGSFSTLEIQRTEQGDSAMYLCASRNLGLAGGSYNEQFFGPGTRLTVL.

Only one count was recorded for this clone. The chain uses TRBV12-3 or TRBV12-4 and TRBJ2-1, with D hard to call. Trimming left V 1 base short and J 10 bases short, with 5 bases between. This CDR3 is built from 11 residues. In nucleotides, the CDR3 is TGTGCCAGCAGTTTAGATCTAGAGCAGTTCTTC. It encodes CASSLDLEQFF.

The CDR3 loop reads CASSLGTGLSLHF. CDR3 DNA sequence: TGTGCCAGCAGTCTCGGGACAGGGCTTTCCCTCCACTTT. The chain combines TRBV12-3 or TRBV12-4 with TRBJ1-6; TRBD1 matches 9 bases. The CDR3 consists of 13 residues. V was clipped by 5 bases and J by 14 bases; unmatched bases: 7.

The count of this clone is one. This sequence joins TRBV4-1 and TRBJ2-5; D is uncertain. Per the germline V gene, CDR1 is MGHRA and CDR2 is YSYEKL. This CDR3 region has 14 residues. Between the trimmed V and J ends, which lost 3 bases and 4 bases, there was a span of 12 bases. CDR3 nucleotide sequence: TGCGCCAGCAGCCACCAGCTAGGCTTAGAGACCCAGTACTTC. Its translation: CASSHQLGLETQYF.

The sample holds one count of this clone. This rearrangement joins TRBV21-1 to TRBJ2-3; TRBD2 reflects the table's D call only, with no check against the DNA. TRBV21-1 is listed as a pseudogene. CDR3 length equals 20 residues. The CDR3 region has the DNA TGTGCCAGCAGCAAAGATTTGGGAAGACTAGCGGGGAGAAGCACAGATACGCAGTATTTT. Protein sequence: CASSKDLGRLAGRSTDTQYF.

This rearrangement joins TRBV10-1 to TRBJ2-3; 8 nucleotides align to TRBD2. The CDR3 covers 16 residues. The V and J ends lost 6 bases and 2 bases, in that order; junction bases with no gene match: 10. Germline V gene lookup returns CDR1 WNHNN and CDR2 SYGVQD (reference sequence). The CDR3 reads CASRPRYSGVTDTQYF. CDR3 coding DNA: TGCGCCAGCAGGCCCCGGTATAGCGGGGTCACAGATACGCAGTATTTT.

The genes are TRBV5-5 and TRBJ1-2, with 7 bases that match TRBD1. The J segment lost 4 bases and the V segment lost 4 bases, leaving 7 bases of the junction unmatched. From germline, CDR1 is SGHKS and CDR2 YYEKEE (reference sequence). This CDR3 contains 14 residues. DNA for the CDR3: TGTGCCAGCAGCCCTGGACAGGTCTCCTATGGCTACACCTTC. This sequence encodes CASSPGQVSYGYTF.

The V and J genes are TRBV19 and TRBJ1-5; a possible D gene is TRBD1 (6 bases). The germline CDR1 and CDR2 sequences are LNHDA and SQIVND (reference sequence). V gave up 7 bases and J gave up 3 bases, with 10 bases separating them. The CDR3 runs to 13 residues. The CDR3 loop is CASNEGDNQPQHF. CDR3 sequence (DNA): TGTGCCAGTAATGAGGGGGACAATCAGCCCCAGCATTTT. Using reference TRBV19 and TRBJ1-5 for the parts outside the CDR3, the full variable domain is DGGITQSPKYLFRKEGQNVTLSCEQNLNHDAMYWYRQDPGQGLRLIYYSQIVNDFQKGDIAEGYSVSREKKESFPLTVTSAQKNPTAFYLCASNEGDNQPQHFGDGTRLSIL.

This clone was counted only a few times. This chain links TRBV3-1 (or the pseudogene TRBV3-2) with TRBJ1-4; D unresolved. V shed 0 bases and J shed 13 bases, with 9 bases lying between them. Germline V lookup: CDR1 LGHDT, CDR2 YNNKEL (reference sequence). CDR3 length equals 12 residues. CDR3 sequence reads: CASSQEEKSLFF. DNA for the CDR3: TGTGCCAGCAGCCAAGAGGAGAAATCACTGTTTTTT.

The sample holds one count of this clone. V is TRBV18 and J is TRBJ1-2; D is uncertain. Trimming removed 2 bases at V and 4 bases at J, with 11 bases between. Germline loops: CDR1 KGHSH, CDR2 LQKENI. This CDR3 spans 14 amino acids. The DNA of the CDR3 is TGTGCCAGCTCACCAAGCCAGGAAGGCTATGGCTACACCTTC. Protein product: CASSPSQEGYGYTF.

The V and J genes are TRBV5-1 and TRBJ2-5; D may be TRBD1 (7 bases). Trimming removed 4 bases from V and 7 bases from J, with 23 bases in between. Germline V gives CDR1 SGHRS, CDR2 YFSETQ. This CDR3 has 16 residues. The CDR3 DNA reads TGCGCCAGCAGCATGGCGGGACAGCTACCGTTAGGGACCCAGTACTTC. Protein product: CASSMAGQLPLGTQYF. The complete variable domain, with remaining parts taken from reference TRBV5-1 and TRBJ2-5, reads KAGVTQTPRYLIKTRGQQVTLSCSPISGHRSVSWYQQTPGQGLQFLFEYFSETQRNKGNFPGRFSGRQFSNSRSEMNVSTLELGDSALYLCASSMAGQLPLGTQYFGPGTRLLVL.

The chain recombines TRBV28 with TRBJ2-2; the D is unclear. Trimming pared 7 bases from V and 0 bases from J, leaving 15 bases between. This CDR3 comprises 16 residues. Germline V lookup: CDR1 MDHEN, CDR2 SYDVKM. The CDR3 DNA sequence: TGTGCCAGCATCCCCCTATGGTATGCGAACACCGGGGAGCTGTTTTTT. This sequence encodes CASIPLWYANTGELFF.